These T cell receptor beta chains were read from a single sample in a study of T cell repertoires in cytomegalovirus infection. In TCRdb, the reads were re-called with MiXCR into one record per CDR3 protein. The sample holds roughly 730,000 distinct CDR3 sequences, 30% to 35% seen once. No antigens are known for them. Sequenced here: cultured PBMCs, sampled from culture after CMV antigen stimulation. Receptors originate from a human donor in good health (CMV status not recorded). Some clones in this sample may be carry-over from other donors' samples. Both conserved end residues are part of each CDR3. The D gene is left open where the match is weak. Size tells how often a clone was seen (once, few, many) or the class of an expanded clone, and some rows leave it out.

CDR3 length	D gene	clone size	V gene	J gene	CDR3 protein	CDR3 DNA
15	-	few	TRBV7-6	TRBJ1-2	CASSRTGDKNYGYTF	TGTGCCAGCAGCCGTACCGGAGACAAGAACTATGGCTACACCTTC
13	TRBD1	-	TRBV19	TRBJ1-1	CASSTGTGTEAFF	TGTGCCAGTAGTACCGGGACAGGGACTGAAGCTTTCTTT
15	TRBD1	-	TRBV11-2	TRBJ2-5	CASSLGDSRVETQYF	TGTGCCAGCAGCCTAGGGGACAGTCGAGTAGAGACCCAGTACTTC
16	TRBD1	few	TRBV6-1	TRBJ2-3	CASSEFGTGDTDTQYF	TGTGCCAGCAGTGAATTCGGGACAGGGGACACAGATACGCAGTATTTT
14	TRBD2	-	TRBV20-1	TRBJ2-3	CSATSGGGPDTQYF	TGCAGTGCCACTAGCGGGGGGGGGCCAGATACGCAGTATTTT
13	-	-	TRBV27	TRBJ1-5	CASRRGDGQPQHF	TGTGCCAGCAGACGGGGGGACGGTCAGCCCCAGCATTTT
15	-	few	TRBV19	TRBJ1-5	CASSISRGGNQPQHF	TGTGCCAGTAGTATTTCTAGGGGAGGCAATCAGCCCCAGCATTTT
18	TRBD2	-	TRBV4-2	TRBJ2-5	CASSQRAQRGGIQETQYF	TGTGCCAGCAGCCAAAGAGCTCAGCGGGGGGGCATCCAAGAGACCCAGTACTTC
13	-	few	TRBV29-1	TRBJ2-1	CSVESLDYNEQFF	TGCAGCGTTGAGTCATTAGACTACAATGAGCAGTTCTTC
15	-	few	TRBV7-2	TRBJ2-7	CASSLDGGLSYEQYF	TGTGCCAGCAGCTTAGACGGCGGACTCTCCTACGAGCAGTACTTC
16	-	-	TRBV7-9	TRBJ1-4	CASSLAGIQGNEKLFF	TGTGCCAGCAGCTTAGCGGGAATACAGGGAAATGAAAAACTGTTTTTT
16	-	-	TRBV10-2	TRBJ2-1	CASSGFGAGDRNEQFF	TGCGCCAGCAGTGGTTTCGGGGCAGGGGATCGCAATGAGCAGTTCTTC
12	-	few	TRBV2	TRBJ2-3	CASLAWTDTQYF	TGTGCCAGCTTGGCGTGGACAGATACGCAGTATTTT
13	-	-	TRBV12-3/TRBV12-4	TRBJ1-5	CASSLVIGQPQHF	TGTGCCAGCAGTTTAGTAATCGGTCAGCCCCAGCATTTT
14	-	few	TRBV23-1	TRBJ1-3	CASTERSSGNTIYF	TGCGCCAGCACCGAACGTAGCTCTGGAAACACCATATATTTT
13	-	few	TRBV7-2	TRBJ2-5	CASSLAQRETQYF	TGTGCCAGCAGCTTAGCTCAACGGGAGACCCAGTACTTC
15	-	many	TRBV7-2	TRBJ2-3	CASSLEGIITDTQYF	TGTGCCAGCAGCTTAGAAGGGATTATCACAGATACGCAGTATTTT
15	-	-	TRBV3-1	TRBJ1-2	CASSQDLRGNYGYTF	TGTGCCAGCAGCCAAGATCTCCGAGGGAACTATGGCTACACCTTC
14	-	-	TRBV20-1	TRBJ2-1	CSAPDSRNNNEQFF	TGCAGTGCCCCCGACTCTCGGAATAACAATGAGCAGTTCTTC
13	TRBD1	-	TRBV24-1	TRBJ1-2	CATSAGQGSGYTF	TGTGCCACCAGTGCCGGACAGGGTTCTGGCTACACCTTC
16	TRBD2	few	TRBV7-2	TRBJ2-7	CASSRTGGRALYEQYF	TGTGCCAGCAGCAGGACTGGCGGGAGGGCCCTCTACGAGCAGTACTTC
14	-	many	TRBV7-2	TRBJ2-7	CASSLGSGAYEQYF	TGTGCCAGCAGCTTGGGCTCAGGAGCCTACGAGCAGTACTTC
14	-	few	TRBV4-3	TRBJ2-7	CASSQEGRLDEQYF	TGCGCCAGCAGCCAAGAGGGCAGGCTCGACGAGCAGTACTTC
16	TRBD2	-	TRBV20-1	TRBJ2-7	CSASKASGSLSYEQYF	TGCAGTGCTAGTAAGGCTAGCGGGAGTCTCTCCTACGAGCAGTACTTC
16	-	-	TRBV5-5	TRBJ2-1	CASSLGQMFTYNEQFF	TGTGCCAGCAGCTTGGGACAGATGTTTACCTACAATGAGCAGTTCTTC
16	-	-	TRBV7-8	TRBJ1-3	CASSLAEGDSGNTIYF	TGTGCCAGCAGCTTAGCGGAGGGAGACTCTGGAAACACCATATATTTT
12	-	-	TRBV6-5	TRBJ1-1	CASTRLGTEAFF	TGTGCCAGCACCCGGTTGGGCACTGAAGCTTTCTTT
12	-	-	TRBV24-1	TRBJ2-7	CATSVIRYEQYF	TGTGCCACCAGTGTTATTCGCTACGAGCAGTACTTC
15	-	-	TRBV7-2	TRBJ2-7	CASSPPGLAYLKQYF	TGTGCCAGCAGCCCCCCGGGACTGGCTTACCTAAAGCAGTACTTC
16	TRBD2	-	TRBV7-9	TRBJ2-3	CASSRLRLAGTDTQYF	TGTGCCAGCAGCCGTCTGCGACTAGCGGGCACAGATACGCAGTATTTT
11	-	-	TRBV4-1	TRBJ1-2	CASRGGDGYTF	TGCGCCAGCCGGGGAGGGGATGGCTACACCTTC
13	TRBD1	-	TRBV5-4	TRBJ1-2	CASSTGQEYGYTF	TGTGCCAGCAGCACCGGACAGGAGTATGGCTACACCTTC
13	-	many	TRBV7-2	TRBJ1-5	CASSLHTGQPQHF	TGTGCCAGCAGTCTTCATACAGGGCAGCCCCAGCATTTT
15	TRBD1	few	TRBV7-2	TRBJ1-2	CASSLGQGALYGYTF	TGTGCCAGCAGCTTAGGACAGGGGGCCCTCTATGGCTACACCTTC
16	-	few	TRBV2	TRBJ2-2	CASSEWGLGTTGELFF	TGTGCCAGCAGTGAATGGGGGTTAGGGACCACCGGGGAGCTGTTTTTT